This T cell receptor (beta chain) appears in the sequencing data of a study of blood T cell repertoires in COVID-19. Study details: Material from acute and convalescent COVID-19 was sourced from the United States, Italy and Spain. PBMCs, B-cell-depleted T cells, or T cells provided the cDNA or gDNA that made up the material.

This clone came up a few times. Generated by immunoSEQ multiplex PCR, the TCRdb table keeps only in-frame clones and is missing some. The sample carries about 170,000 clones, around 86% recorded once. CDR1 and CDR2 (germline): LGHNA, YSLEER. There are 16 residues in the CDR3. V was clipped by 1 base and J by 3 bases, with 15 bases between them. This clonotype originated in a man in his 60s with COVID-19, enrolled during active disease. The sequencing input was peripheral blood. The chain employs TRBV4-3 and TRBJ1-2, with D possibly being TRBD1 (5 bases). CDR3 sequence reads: CASSQVGFGDYYGYTF. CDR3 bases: TGCGCCAGCAGCCAAGTGGGCTTTGGGGACTACTATGGCTACACCTTC.